This T cell receptor (beta chain) originates from a study of blood T cell repertoires in COVID-19. Study-wide context: Italy, Spain and the United States were the sources of the convalescent and acute COVID-19 samples. PBMCs, B-cell-depleted T cells, or T cells provided the cDNA or gDNA that made up the material.

Original processing methods: It was from reference gene primer amplification that nucleated cell counts were estimated. TCRdb keeps only in-frame clones here, not all; method: immunoSEQ multiplex PCR. V and J calls and clone size are those listed in that table; D and trimming were worked out from the DNA. The sample comprises approximately 90,000 clones, roughly 80% of which are singletons, and around 50% rests with the top ten. Germline values: CDR1 LNHDA, CDR2 SQIVND (reference sequence). The CDR3 spans 13 residues. The V gene lost 5 bases and the J gene lost 3 bases, with 10 bases spanning the gap.

The gene calls are TRBV19 and TRBJ1-1; weak D call: TRBD1 (6 bases). Sequenced sample: peripheral blood. This receptor was taken from a human donor in a cohort sampled during active COVID-19. CDR3 coding DNA: TGTGCCAGTAGTGGGGGCCGGGACACTGAAGCTTTCTTT. Translated, it gives CASSGGRDTEAFF.